Listed below are T cell receptor beta chains from one sample, sequenced in a study of T cells in Graves' hyperthyroidism and ophthalmopathy. TCRdb analysed the multiplex PCR reads with MiXCR anew, one entry per CDR3 protein. This sample carries under 350,000 distinct CDR3 sequences, roughly 18% of them seen once, and the ten largest clones take under 55%. The material sequenced was blood. All receptors come from a woman aged 50 to 65 with Graves' hyperthyroidism. The CDR3 runs from the conserved cysteine through the conserved F or W. A D gene is named only where the DNA matches it firmly. Clone size appears in some rows only: once, few, many, or a class for an expanded clone.

j_call	d_call	v_call	clone_size	cdr3_aa	cdr3_nt
TRBJ2-7	.	TRBV9	.	CASSGGADGWDQQYF	TGTGCCAGCAGCGGGGGGGCGGATGGATGGGATCAGCAGTACTTC
TRBJ1-1	.	TRBV7-8	many	CASSLGAGLNTEAFF	TGTGCCAGCAGCTTAGGAGCCGGCTTGAACACTGAAGCTTTCTTT
TRBJ2-1	.	TRBV27	few	CASSPTTPFNNEQFF	TGTGCCAGCAGTCCTACTACCCCTTTTAACAATGAGCAGTTCTTC
TRBJ2-1	.	TRBV7-3	.	CASSRQGISYNEQFF	TGTGCCAGCAGCAGGCAGGGAATATCCTACAATGAGCAGTTCTTC
TRBJ2-1	TRBD2	TRBV5-1	.	CASSFTPIAGMAYNEQFF	TGCGCCAGCAGCTTCACCCCGATAGCGGGAATGGCATACAATGAGCAGTTCTTC
TRBJ2-3	.	TRBV7-2	few	CASSLIGGSTDTQYF	TGTGCCAGCAGCTTAATTGGCGGGAGCACAGATACGCAGTATTTT
TRBJ1-6	TRBD1	TRBV12-3/TRBV12-4	many	CASRGTVNSPLHF	TGTGCCAGCAGGGGGACAGTTAATTCACCCCTCCACTTT
TRBJ1-2	.	TRBV11-2	many	CASSLIRDYGYTF	TGTGCCAGCAGCTTAATAAGGGACTATGGCTACACCTTC
TRBJ2-1	TRBD2	TRBV5-1	.	CASSLAAREGNEQFF	TGCGCCAGCAGCTTGGCCGCGCGGGAGGGTAATGAGCAGTTCTTC
TRBJ1-1	.	TRBV5-1	few	CASSFDGISTEAFF	TGCGCCAGCAGCTTTGATGGAATATCAACTGAAGCTTTCTTT
TRBJ2-2	.	TRBV11-2	few	CASSLGPGTTGELFF	TGTGCCAGCAGCTTGGGTCCGGGTACGACCGGGGAGCTGTTTTTT
TRBJ1-2	.	TRBV5-1	.	CASSFSSHYGYTF	TGCGCCAGCAGCTTCAGTTCTCACTATGGCTACACCTTC
TRBJ2-5	.	TRBV18	many	CASSPVGGQETQYF	TGTGCCAGCTCACCCGTCGGGGGTCAAGAGACCCAGTACTTC
TRBJ1-2	.	TRBV20-1	.	CSASMGTPFSGYTF	TGCAGTGCTAGTATGGGAACCCCTTTCTCTGGCTACACCTTC
TRBJ1-5	TRBD1	TRBV6-2/TRBV6-3	.	CASTHRGPQPQHF	TGTGCCAGCACCCACAGGGGGCCTCAGCCCCAGCATTTT
TRBJ2-1	TRBD2	TRBV5-1	many	CASSLLAGTYNEQFF	TGCGCCAGCAGCTTACTAGCGGGGACCTACAATGAGCAGTTCTTC
TRBJ1-5	.	TRBV6-1	few	CASSPGGQFQPQHF	TGTGCCAGCAGTCCCGGAGGACAGTTTCAGCCCCAGCATTTT
TRBJ2-2	.	TRBV10-3	.	CAIRRQTNTGELFF	TGTGCCATTAGGCGGCAGACGAACACCGGGGAGCTGTTTTTT
TRBJ2-1	.	TRBV16	.	CASSQGVGAYNEQFF	TGTGCCAGCAGCCAGGGGGTAGGGGCCTACAATGAGCAGTTCTTC
TRBJ1-3	.	TRBV6-2/TRBV6-3	few	CASSYSRAGYRNTIYF	TGTGCCAGCAGTTACTCGAGAGCAGGGTATAGAAACACCATATATTTT